One sample yielded the 8 T cell receptor beta chains listed below, sequenced in a study of blood T cell repertoires in COVID-19. Sequencing was performed with immunoSEQ multiplex PCR; in TCRdb, only in-frame clones are kept and a portion is missing. The table includes some 80,000 clones, more than 85% detected once. What was sequenced was peripheral blood. These receptors were obtained from a man older than 75 with active or convalescent COVID-19.

This clone was found once. The V call is TRBV5-4, the J call TRBJ2-2, with 15 nucleotides matching TRBD2. The J segment lost 1 base and the V segment lost 4 bases, leaving 8 bases of the junction unmatched. Germline values: CDR1 SGHNT, CDR2 YYREEE (reference sequence). The CDR3 is 19 amino acids. The CDR3 DNA reads as TGTGCCAGCAGCGGACCGGGACTAGCGGGAGGAAAGAACACCGGGGAGCTGTTTTTT. Amino acid sequence: CASSGPGLAGGKNTGELFF.

This clone has only a few counts. The rearrangement links TRBV7-2 to TRBJ1-6; the D is unclear. Trimming shortened V by 1 base and J by 8 bases, and 9 bases separated the two germline ends. The V gene's germline CDR1 is SGHTA and CDR2 FQGNSA. The CDR3 extends over 14 amino acids. CDR3 loop: CASSLGQRYSPLHF. The DNA for the CDR3 is TGTGCCAGCAGCTTAGGTCAGAGGTATTCACCCCTCCACTTT.

The rearrangement joins TRBV2 to TRBJ2-5; 8 bases are shared with TRBD1. V was clipped by 9 bases and J by 2 bases; unmatched bases: 8. From germline, CDR1 is SNHLY and CDR2 FYNNEI. The CDR3 has 14 residues. The CDR3 DNA sequence: TGTGCCAGTCGTGAGACAGGGGTGCAAGAGACCCAGTACTTC. It specifies CASRETGVQETQYF.

V is TRBV2 and J is TRBJ1-5; weak D call: TRBD1 (5 bases). This CDR3 is 14 amino acids long. The germline V gene encodes CDR1 SNHLY and CDR2 FYNNEI. The V end was cut by 4 bases, the J end by 4 bases, with 11 bases between. The CDR3 DNA follows: TGTGCCAGCAGTGCGGGGGGGGGAAATCAGCCCCAGCATTTT. As protein: CASSAGGGNQPQHF.

The chain employs TRBV29-1 and TRBJ1-1; no clear D. Between the trimmed V and J ends, which lost 4 bases and 4 bases, there was a span of 13 bases. The CDR3 is 13 amino acids. Germline CDR1 SQVTM, CDR2 ANQGSEA. The CDR3: CSVVHPEGTEAFF. Here the CDR3 DNA reads TGCAGCGTTGTCCACCCAGAGGGCACTGAAGCTTTCTTT.

V gene TRBV7-2 combines with J gene TRBJ1-5; D gene unclear. The CDR3 runs 17 residues. V lost 0 bases and J 0 bases, leaving 12 bases between the germline ends. Germline V CDR1 and CDR2: SGHTA, FQGNSA. The CDR3 nucleotides read TGTGCCAGCAGCTTAGCTAATAGCGTTAATAGCAATCAGCCCCAGCATTTT. Protein product: CASSLANSVNSNQPQHF. The variable domain in full, with the rest retrieved from reference TRBV7-2 and TRBJ1-5, is GAGVSQSPSNKVTEKGKDVELRCDPISGHTALYWYRQSLGQGLEFLIYFQGNSAPDKSGLPSDRFSAERTGGSVSTLTIQRTQQEDSAVYLCASSLANSVNSNQPQHFGDGTRLSIL.

The chain combines TRBV6-6 with TRBJ1-1; 7 nucleotides agree with TRBD1. V lost 2 bases, J lost 3 bases, and 9 bases stayed unmatched. This CDR3 region has 16 residues. The germline V gene has CDR1 MNHNY and CDR2 SVGAGI (reference sequence). CDR3 nucleotide sequence: TGTGCCAGCAGTTACGATGAACAGGGGTGGGACACTGAAGCTTTCTTT. Translation: CASSYDEQGWDTEAFF.

This clone appeared a single time. This sequence joins TRBV24-1 and TRBJ2-3; a weak D match, TRBD2 (6 bases). The length of the CDR3 is 14 residues. Germline V gene lookup returns CDR1 KGHDR and CDR2 SFDVKD. The V gene lost 7 bases and the J gene lost 4 bases, with 14 bases spanning the gap. The CDR3 protein is CATSLAGRPDTQYF. In DNA form, the CDR3 reads TGTGCCACCAGCCTCGCGGGAAGGCCAGATACGCAGTATTTT.